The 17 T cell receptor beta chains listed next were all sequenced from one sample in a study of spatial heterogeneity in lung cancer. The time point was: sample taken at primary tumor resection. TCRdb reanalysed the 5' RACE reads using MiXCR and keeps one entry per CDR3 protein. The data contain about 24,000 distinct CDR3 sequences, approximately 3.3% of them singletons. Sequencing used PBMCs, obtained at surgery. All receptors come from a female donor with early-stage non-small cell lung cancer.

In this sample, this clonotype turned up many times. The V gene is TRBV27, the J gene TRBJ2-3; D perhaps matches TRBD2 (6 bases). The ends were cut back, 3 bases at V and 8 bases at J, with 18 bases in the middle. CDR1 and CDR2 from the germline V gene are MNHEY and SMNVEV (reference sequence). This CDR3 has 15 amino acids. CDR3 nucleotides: TGTGCCAGCAGTTTTTTCCAGGGAAGGGAGGTTACGCAGTATTTT. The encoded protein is CASSFFQGREVTQYF.

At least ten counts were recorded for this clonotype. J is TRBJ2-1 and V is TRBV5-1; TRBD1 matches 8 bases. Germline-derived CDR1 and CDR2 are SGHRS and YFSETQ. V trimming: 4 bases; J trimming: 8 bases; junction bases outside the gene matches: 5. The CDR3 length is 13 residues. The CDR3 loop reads CASSNQGADEQFF. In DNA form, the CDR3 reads TGCGCCAGCAGCAACCAGGGGGCGGATGAGCAGTTCTTC.

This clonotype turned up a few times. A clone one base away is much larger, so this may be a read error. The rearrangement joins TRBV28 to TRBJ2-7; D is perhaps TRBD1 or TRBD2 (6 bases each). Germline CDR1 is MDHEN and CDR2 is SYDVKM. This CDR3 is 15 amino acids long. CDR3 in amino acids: CVSKIRQAGTYEQYF. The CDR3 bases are TGTGTCAGCAAAATAAGACAGGCGGGGACCTACGAGCAGTACTTC.

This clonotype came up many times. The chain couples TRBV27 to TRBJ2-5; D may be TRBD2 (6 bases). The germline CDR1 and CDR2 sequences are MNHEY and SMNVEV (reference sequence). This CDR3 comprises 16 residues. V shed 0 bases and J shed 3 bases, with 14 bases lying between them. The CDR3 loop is CASSLSGGAGEETQYF. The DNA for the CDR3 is TGTGCCAGCAGTTTATCTGGCGGGGCCGGTGAAGAGACCCAGTACTTC.

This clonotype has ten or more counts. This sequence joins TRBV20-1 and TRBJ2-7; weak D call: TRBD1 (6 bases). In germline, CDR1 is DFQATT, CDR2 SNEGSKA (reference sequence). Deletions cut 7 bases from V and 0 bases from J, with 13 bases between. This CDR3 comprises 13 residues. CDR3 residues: CSVPRGGSYEQYF. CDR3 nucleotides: TGCAGTGTTCCGAGAGGGGGCTCCTACGAGCAGTACTTC.

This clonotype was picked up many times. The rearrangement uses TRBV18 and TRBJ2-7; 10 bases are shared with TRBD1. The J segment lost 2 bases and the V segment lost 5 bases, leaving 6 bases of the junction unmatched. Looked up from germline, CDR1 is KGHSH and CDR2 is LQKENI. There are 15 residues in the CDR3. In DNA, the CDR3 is TGTGCCAGCTCAGCTACCGGGACAGGGGCCTACGAGCAGTACTTC. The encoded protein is CASSATGTGAYEQYF.

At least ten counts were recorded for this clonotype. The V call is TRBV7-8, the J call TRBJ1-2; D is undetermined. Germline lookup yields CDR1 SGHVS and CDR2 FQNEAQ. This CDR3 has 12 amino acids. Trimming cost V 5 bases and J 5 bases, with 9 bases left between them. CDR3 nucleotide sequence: TGTGCCAGCAGCCACCCGGGGTATGGCTACACCTTC. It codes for CASSHPGYGYTF.

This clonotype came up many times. The CDR3 protein is CASSLPWVAGDEQFF. The CDR3 DNA sequence: TGTGCCAGCAGCTTGCCGTGGGTGGCAGGCGATGAGCAGTTCTTC. The chain recombines TRBV5-6 with TRBJ2-1, with D unresolved. The V and J ends lost 1 base and 8 bases respectively, with 16 bases between them. From germline, CDR1 is SGHDT and CDR2 YYEEEE. The CDR3 has 15 amino acids.

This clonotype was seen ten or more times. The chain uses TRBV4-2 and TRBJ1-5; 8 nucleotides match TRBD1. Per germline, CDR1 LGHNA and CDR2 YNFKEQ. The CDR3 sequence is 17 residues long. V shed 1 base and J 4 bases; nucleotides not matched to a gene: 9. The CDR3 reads CASSQGVMDRVNQPQHF. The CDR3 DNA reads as TGTGCCAGCAGCCAAGGGGTCATGGACAGGGTAAATCAGCCCCAGCATTTT.

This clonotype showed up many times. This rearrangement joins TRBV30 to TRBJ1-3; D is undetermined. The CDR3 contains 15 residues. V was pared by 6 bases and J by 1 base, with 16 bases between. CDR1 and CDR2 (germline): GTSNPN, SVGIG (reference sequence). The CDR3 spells CACSPDILSGNTIYF. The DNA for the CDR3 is TGTGCCTGCTCCCCCGACATATTATCTGGAAACACCATATATTTT.

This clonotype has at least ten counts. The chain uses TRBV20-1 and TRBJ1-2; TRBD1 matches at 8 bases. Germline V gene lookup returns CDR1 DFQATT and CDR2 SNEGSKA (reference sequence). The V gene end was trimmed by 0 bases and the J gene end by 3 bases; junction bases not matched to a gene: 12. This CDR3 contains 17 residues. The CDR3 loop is CSARDRGTGHRDYGYTF. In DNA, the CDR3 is TGCAGTGCTAGAGATCGGGGGACAGGCCATAGGGACTATGGCTACACCTTC.

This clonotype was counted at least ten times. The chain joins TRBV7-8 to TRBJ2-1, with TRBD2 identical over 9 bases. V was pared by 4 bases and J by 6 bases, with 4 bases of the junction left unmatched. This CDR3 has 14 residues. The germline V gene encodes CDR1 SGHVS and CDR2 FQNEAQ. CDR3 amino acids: CASSYGLARNEQFF. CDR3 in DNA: TGTGCCAGCAGCTACGGACTAGCGCGCAATGAGCAGTTCTTC.

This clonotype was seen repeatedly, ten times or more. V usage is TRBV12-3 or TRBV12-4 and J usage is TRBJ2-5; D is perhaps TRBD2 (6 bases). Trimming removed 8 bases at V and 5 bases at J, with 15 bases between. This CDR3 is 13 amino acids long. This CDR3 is CASSSGDGETQYF. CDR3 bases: TGTGCCAGCTCGTCGGGAGACGGGGAGACCCAGTACTTC.

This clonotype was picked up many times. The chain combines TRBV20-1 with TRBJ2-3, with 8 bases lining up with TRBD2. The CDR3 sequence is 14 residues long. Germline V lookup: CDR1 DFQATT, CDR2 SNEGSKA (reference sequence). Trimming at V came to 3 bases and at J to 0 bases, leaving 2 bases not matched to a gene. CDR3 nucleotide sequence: TGCAGTGCTAGGACTAGCGATAGCACAGATACGCAGTATTTT. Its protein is CSARTSDSTDTQYF.

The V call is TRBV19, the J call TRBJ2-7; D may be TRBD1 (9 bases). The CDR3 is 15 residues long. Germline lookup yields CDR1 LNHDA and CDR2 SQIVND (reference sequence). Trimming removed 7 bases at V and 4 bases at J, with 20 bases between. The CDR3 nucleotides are TGTGCCAGTAAATTAGCGGGACAGGGAAGTTACGAGCAGTACTTC. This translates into CASKLAGQGSYEQYF. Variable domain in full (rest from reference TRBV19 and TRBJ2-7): DGGITQSPKYLFRKEGQNVTLSCEQNLNHDAMYWYRQDPGQGLRLIYYSQIVNDFQKGDIAEGYSVSREKKESFPLTVTSAQKNPTAFYLCASKLAGQGSYEQYFGPGTRLTVT.

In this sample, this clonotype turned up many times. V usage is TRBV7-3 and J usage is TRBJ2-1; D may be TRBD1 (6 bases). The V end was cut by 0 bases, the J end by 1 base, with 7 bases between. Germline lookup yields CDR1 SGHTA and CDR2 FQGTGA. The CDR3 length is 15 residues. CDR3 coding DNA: TGTGCCAGCAGCTTAACGCAGGGGTCCTACAATGAGCAGTTCTTC. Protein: CASSLTQGSYNEQFF.

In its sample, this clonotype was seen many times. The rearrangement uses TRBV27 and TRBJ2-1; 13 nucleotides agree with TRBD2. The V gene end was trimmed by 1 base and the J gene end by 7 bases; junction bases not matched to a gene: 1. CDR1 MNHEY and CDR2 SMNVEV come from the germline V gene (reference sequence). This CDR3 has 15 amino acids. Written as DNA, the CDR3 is TGTGCCAGCAGTTTATGGGGACTAGCGGGAAATGAGCAGTTCTTC. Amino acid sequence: CASSLWGLAGNEQFF.